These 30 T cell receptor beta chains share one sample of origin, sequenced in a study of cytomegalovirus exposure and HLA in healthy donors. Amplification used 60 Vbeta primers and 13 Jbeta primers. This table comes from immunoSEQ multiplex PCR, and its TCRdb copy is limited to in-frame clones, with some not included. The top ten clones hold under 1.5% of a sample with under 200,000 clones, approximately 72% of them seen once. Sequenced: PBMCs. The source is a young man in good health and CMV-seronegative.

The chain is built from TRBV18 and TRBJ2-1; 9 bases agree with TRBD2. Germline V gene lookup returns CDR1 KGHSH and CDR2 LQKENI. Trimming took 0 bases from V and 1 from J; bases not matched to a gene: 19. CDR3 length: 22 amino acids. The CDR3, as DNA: TGTGCCAGCTCACCACCCCCCGTTGGAGGGGTAGCGGGAGAAGAATCCTACAATGAGCAGTTCTTC. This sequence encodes CASSPPPVGGVAGEESYNEQFF. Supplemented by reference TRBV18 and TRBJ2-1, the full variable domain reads NAGVMQNPRHLVRRRGQEARLRCSPMKGHSHVYWYRQLPEEGLKFMVYLQKENIIDESGMPKERFSAEFPKEGPSILRIQQVVRGDSAAYFCASSPPPVGGVAGEESYNEQFFGPGTRLTVL.

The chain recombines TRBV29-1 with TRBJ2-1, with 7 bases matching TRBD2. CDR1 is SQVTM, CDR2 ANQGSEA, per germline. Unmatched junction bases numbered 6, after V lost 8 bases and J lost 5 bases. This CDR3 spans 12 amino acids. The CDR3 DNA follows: TGCAGCTCCTGGGGGGGGAACAATGAGCAGTTCTTC. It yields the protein CSSWGGNNEQFF.

The CDR3 sequence is CASSHNYEQYF. CDR3 in DNA: TGCGCCAGCAGCCACAACTACGAGCAGTACTTC. The chain combines TRBV4-3 with TRBJ2-7; no reliable D call. There are 11 residues in the CDR3. CDR1 is LGHNA and CDR2 is YSLEER in the germline V gene. Trimming took off 3 bases at V and 3 bases at J, with 3 bases between the two ends.

The CDR3 bases are TGTGCCAGCAGCAAAGTAACGGGTCCGGAATCCTACACCTTC. Translation: CASSKVTGPESYTF. The chain carries TRBV21-1 and TRBJ1-2. TRBV21-1 is designated a pseudogene. The CDR3 consists of 14 residues.

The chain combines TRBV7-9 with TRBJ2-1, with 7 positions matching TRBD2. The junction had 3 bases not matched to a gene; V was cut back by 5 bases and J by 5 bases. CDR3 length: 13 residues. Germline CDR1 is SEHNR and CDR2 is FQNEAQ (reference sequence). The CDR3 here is CASSRGSHNEQFF. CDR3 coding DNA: TGTGCCAGCAGCCGCGGGAGCCACAATGAGCAGTTCTTC.

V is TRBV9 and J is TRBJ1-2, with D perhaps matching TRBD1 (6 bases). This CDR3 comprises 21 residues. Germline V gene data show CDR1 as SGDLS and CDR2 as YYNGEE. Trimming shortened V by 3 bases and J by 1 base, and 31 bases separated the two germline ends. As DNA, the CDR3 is TGTGCCAGCAGCGCCCACACGCTCCTGGGGGTTAGGGTAGGGGGTAACTATGGCTACACCTTC. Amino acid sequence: CASSAHTLLGVRVGGNYGYTF.

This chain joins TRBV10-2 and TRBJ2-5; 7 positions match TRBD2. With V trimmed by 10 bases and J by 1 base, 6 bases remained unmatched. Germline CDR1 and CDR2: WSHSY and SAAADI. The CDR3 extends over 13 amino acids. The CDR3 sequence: CATAASGQETQYF. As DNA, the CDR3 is TGCGCCACCGCCGCTAGCGGCCAAGAGACCCAGTACTTC.

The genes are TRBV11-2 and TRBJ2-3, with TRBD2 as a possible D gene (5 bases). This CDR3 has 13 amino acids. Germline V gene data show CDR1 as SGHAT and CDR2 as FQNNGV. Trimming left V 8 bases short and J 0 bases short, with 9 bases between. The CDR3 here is CASLSGSTDTQYF. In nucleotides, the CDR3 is TGTGCCAGCTTGAGCGGTAGCACAGATACGCAGTATTTT.

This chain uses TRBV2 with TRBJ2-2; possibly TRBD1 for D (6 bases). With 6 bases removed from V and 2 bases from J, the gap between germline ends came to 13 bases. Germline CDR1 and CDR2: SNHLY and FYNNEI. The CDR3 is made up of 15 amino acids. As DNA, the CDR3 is TGTGCCAGCAGGGCCAGGGGTCGAAACACCGGGGAGCTGTTTTTT. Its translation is CASRARGRNTGELFF.

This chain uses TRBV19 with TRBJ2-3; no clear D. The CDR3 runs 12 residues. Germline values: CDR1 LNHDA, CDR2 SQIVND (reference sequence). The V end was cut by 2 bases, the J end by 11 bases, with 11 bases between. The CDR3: CASSISRYEQYF. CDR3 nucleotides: TGTGCCAGTAGTATAAGTCGGTACGAGCAGTATTTT.

The CDR3 coding sequence is TGTGCCAGCAGACCTACAGGGGGTCAAAACAATGAGCAGTTCTTC. The encoded protein is CASRPTGGQNNEQFF. The chain recombines TRBV28 with TRBJ2-1; 8 nucleotides align to TRBD1. J gave up 5 bases and V 6 bases, and 9 bases lay outside the gene matches. Germline V CDR1 and CDR2: MDHEN, SYDVKM. The CDR3 consists of 15 residues.

CDR3 sequence (DNA): TGCGCCAGCAGCCAACCGACTAGCGGGATCGATGAGCAGTTCTTC. Amino acids: CASSQPTSGIDEQFF. The chain combines TRBV4-3 with TRBJ2-1; TRBD2 matches 11 bases. Germline CDR1 LGHNA, CDR2 YSLEER. V was clipped by 2 bases and J by 8 bases; unmatched bases: 5. This CDR3 has 15 amino acids.

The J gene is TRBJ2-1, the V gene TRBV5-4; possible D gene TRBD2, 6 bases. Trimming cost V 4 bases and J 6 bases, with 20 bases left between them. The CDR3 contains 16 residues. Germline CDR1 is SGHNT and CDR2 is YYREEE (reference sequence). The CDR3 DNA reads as TGTGCCAGCAGCGAACCCCGACTAGGCCCTTTCAATGAGCAGTTCTTC. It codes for CASSEPRLGPFNEQFF.

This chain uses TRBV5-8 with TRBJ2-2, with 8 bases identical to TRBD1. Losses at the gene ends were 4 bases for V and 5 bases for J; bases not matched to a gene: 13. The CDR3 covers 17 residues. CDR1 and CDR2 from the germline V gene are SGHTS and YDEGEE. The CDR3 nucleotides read TGTGCCAGCAGCCCACTTGGGACAGGTGGGGTGACCGGGGAGCTGTTTTTT. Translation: CASSPLGTGGVTGELFF.

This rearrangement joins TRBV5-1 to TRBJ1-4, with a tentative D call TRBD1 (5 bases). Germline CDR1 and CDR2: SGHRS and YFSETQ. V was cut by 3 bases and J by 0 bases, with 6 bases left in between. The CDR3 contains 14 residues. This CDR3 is CASSSGSTNEKLFF. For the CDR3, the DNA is TGCGCCAGCAGCTCAGGGTCAACTAATGAAAAACTGTTTTTT.

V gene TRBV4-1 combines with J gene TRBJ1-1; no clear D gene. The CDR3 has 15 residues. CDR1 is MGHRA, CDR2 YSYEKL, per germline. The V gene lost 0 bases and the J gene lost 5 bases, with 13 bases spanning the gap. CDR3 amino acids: CASSQDVAGGTEAFF. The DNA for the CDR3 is TGCGCCAGCAGCCAAGATGTCGCGGGAGGTACTGAAGCTTTCTTT.

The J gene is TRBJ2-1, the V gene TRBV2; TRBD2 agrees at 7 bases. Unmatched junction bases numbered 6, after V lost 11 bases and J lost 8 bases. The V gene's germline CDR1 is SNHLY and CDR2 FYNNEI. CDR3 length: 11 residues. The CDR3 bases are TGTGCCTTCAAGCGGGGTGATGAGCAGTTCTTC. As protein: CAFKRGDEQFF.

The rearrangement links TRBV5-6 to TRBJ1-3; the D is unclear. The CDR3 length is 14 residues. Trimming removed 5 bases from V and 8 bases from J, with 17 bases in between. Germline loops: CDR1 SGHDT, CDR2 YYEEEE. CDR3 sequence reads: CASSLSASGYTIYF. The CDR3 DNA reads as TGTGCCAGCAGTTTATCGGCTTCGGGTTACACCATATATTTT.

The CDR3 bases are TGTGCCAGCAGTCCGGGACCGGGGGAGTATTTT. It specifies CASSPGPGEYF. The chain couples TRBV2 to TRBJ2-3, with a tentative D call TRBD2 (6 bases). The ends were cut back, 5 bases at V and 13 bases at J, with 13 bases in the middle. The length of the CDR3 is 11 residues. Germline V CDR1 and CDR2: SNHLY, FYNNEI.

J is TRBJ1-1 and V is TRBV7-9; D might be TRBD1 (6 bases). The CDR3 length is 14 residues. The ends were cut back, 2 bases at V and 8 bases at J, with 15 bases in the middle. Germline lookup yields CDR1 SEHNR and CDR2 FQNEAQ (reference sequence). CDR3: CASSLRGGAFEAFF. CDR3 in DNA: TGTGCCAGCAGCTTAAGGGGGGGCGCATTCGAAGCTTTCTTT.

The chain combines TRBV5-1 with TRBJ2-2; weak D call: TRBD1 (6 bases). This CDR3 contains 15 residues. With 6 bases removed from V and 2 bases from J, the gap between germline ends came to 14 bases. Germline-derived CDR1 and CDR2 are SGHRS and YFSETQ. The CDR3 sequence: CASKAAGVNTGELFF. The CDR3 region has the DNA TGCGCCAGCAAGGCGGCAGGGGTTAACACCGGGGAGCTGTTTTTT.

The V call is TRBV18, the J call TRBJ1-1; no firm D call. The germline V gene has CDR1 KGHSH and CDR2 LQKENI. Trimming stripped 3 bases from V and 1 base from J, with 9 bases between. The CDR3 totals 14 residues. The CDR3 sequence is CASSPTGPNTEAFF. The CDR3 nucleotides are TGTGCCAGCTCACCCACCGGTCCGAACACTGAAGCTTTCTTT.

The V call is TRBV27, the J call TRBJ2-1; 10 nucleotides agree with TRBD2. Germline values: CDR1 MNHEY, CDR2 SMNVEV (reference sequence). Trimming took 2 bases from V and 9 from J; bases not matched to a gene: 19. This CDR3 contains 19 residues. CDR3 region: CASSLMTSGPEGVPGEQFF. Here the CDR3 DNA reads TGTGCCAGCAGTTTAATGACTAGCGGGCCCGAGGGGGTTCCTGGTGAGCAGTTCTTC.

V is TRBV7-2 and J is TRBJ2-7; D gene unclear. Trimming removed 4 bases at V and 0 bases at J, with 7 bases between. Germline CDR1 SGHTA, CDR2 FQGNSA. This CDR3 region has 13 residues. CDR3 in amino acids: CASSSRISYEQYF. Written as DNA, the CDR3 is TGTGCCAGCAGCTCTAGAATCTCCTACGAGCAGTACTTC.

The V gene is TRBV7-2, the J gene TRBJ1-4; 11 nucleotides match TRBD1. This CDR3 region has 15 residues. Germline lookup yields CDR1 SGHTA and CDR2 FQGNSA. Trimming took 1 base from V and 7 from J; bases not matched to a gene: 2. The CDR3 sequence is CASSLVGTGGEKLFF. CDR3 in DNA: TGTGCCAGCAGCTTAGTGGGGACAGGGGGTGAAAAACTGTTTTTT. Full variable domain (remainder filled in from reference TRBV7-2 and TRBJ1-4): GAGVSQSPSNKVTEKGKDVELRCDPISGHTALYWYRQSLGQGLEFLIYFQGNSAPDKSGLPSDRFSAERTGGSVSTLTIQRTQQEDSAVYLCASSLVGTGGEKLFFGSGTQLSVL.

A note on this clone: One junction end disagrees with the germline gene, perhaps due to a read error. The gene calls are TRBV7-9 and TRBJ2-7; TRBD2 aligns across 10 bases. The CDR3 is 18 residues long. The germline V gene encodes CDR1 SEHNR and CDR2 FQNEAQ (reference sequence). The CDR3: CSSSPSFSGTSVTYEQYF. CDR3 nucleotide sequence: TGTTCCAGCAGCCCATCATTTAGCGGGACTAGCGTTACCTACGAGCAGTACTTC.

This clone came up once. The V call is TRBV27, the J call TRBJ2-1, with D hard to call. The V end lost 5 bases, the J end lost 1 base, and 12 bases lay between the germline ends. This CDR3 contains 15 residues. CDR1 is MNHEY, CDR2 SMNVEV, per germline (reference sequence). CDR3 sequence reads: CASSPRGISYNEQFF. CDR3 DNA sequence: TGTGCCAGCAGTCCCCGAGGTATTTCCTACAATGAGCAGTTCTTC.

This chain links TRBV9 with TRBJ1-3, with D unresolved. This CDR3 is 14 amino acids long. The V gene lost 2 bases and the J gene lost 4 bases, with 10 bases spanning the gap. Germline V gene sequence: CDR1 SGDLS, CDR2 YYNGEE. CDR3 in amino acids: CASSVGDTGNTIYF. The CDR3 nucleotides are TGTGCCAGCAGCGTGGGAGACACAGGAAACACCATATATTTT.

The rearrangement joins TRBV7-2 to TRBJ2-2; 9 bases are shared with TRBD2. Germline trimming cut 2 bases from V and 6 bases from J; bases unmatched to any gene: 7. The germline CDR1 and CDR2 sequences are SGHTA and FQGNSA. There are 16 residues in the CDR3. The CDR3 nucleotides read TGTGCCAGCAGCTTATACGCGGGAGGGGGGGCCGGGGAGCTGTTTTTT. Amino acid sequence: CASSLYAGGGAGELFF.

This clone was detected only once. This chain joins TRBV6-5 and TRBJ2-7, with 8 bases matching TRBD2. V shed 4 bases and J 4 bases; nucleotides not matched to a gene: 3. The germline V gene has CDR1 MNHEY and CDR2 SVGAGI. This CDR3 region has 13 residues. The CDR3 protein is CASSLASGYEQYF. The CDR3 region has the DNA TGTGCCAGCAGTTTGGCTAGCGGGTACGAGCAGTACTTC.